The next 3 T cell receptor beta chains were all read from a single sample in a study of CD8 T cells in Susac syndrome. Random hexamers were used to reverse transcribe an amount of roughly 0.45 to 1 ug RNA. TCRdb independently ran MiXCR on the immunoSEQ multiplex PCR reads; one entry per CDR3 protein. Of over 350,000 distinct CDR3 sequences in the sample, around 85% are singletons; the top ten hold under 0.15%. The material sequenced was CD8+ T cells from PBMCs. The receptors were gathered from a human donor with multiple sclerosis.

The rearrangement uses TRBV6-5 and TRBJ2-7; D not certain. The CDR3 covers 14 residues. Germline V gives CDR1 MNHEY, CDR2 SVGAGI. The germline V and J ends were trimmed by 5 bases and 1 base, with 12 bases remaining between them. The CDR3 coding sequence is TGTGCCAGCAGTGACGGCCCTGTTTCCTACGAGCAGTACTTC. This translates into CASSDGPVSYEQYF.

V is TRBV6-1 and J is TRBJ2-7; the D is unclear. The CDR3 has 14 amino acids. V was pared by 0 bases and J by 1 base, with 7 bases between. Germline values: CDR1 MNHNS, CDR2 SASEGT. The CDR3 spells CASSEADQSYEQYF. The CDR3 coding sequence is TGTGCCAGCAGTGAAGCGGACCAATCCTACGAGCAGTACTTC.

This clonotype was seen more than once but under ten times. The chain has TRBV4-1 and TRBJ1-2, with D perhaps matching TRBD1 (6 bases). Germline V CDR1 and CDR2: MGHRA, YSYEKL. The CDR3 is made up of 14 amino acids. The germline V and J ends were trimmed by 5 bases and 6 bases, with 16 bases remaining between them. The CDR3 sequence: CASSTLGTPDGYTF. The DNA of the CDR3 is TGCGCCAGCAGCACCCTCGGGACACCAGATGGCTACACCTTC.